The clone carrying this T cell receptor (beta chain) was seen only once. These data originate in a study of radiation and T cells in renal cell carcinoma. Across the whole study: Nephrectomy followed 15 Gy stereotactic body radiation by 4 weeks.

Method: immunoSEQ multiplex PCR; TCRdb's copy keeps in-frame clones and lacks some. The sample consists of about 130,000 clones, about 88% of them appearing once. Time point: baseline pretreatment blood. Documented treatment: 15 Gy SBRT to primary tumor, nephrectomy 4 weeks later. The sequenced sample was blood, obtained from a patient whose treatment included radiotherapy and nephrectomy. The receptor was derived from a woman aged 45 to 65 with renal cell carcinoma.

DNA of the CDR3: TGTGCCAGCAGCTCTCTAGCGGGGGGGCCCCAGACCCAGTACTTC. Protein: CASSSLAGGPQTQYF. The chain links TRBV5-6 to TRBJ2-5; the match to TRBD2 covers 12 bases. V dropped 3 bases and J dropped 6; count of bases not matched to a gene: 6. The CDR3 has 15 amino acids. CDR1 is SGHDT, CDR2 YYEEEE, per germline.